Presented here are 20 T cell receptor beta chains from one specimen sequenced in a study of beta chain features in type 1 diabetes. The study reverse transcribed the entire isolated RNA, so it sequenced expressed TCRB transcripts. The table came from immunoSEQ multiplex PCR; TCRdb's copy has only in-frame clones and leaves some out. The repertoire holds some 500,000 clones, with approximately 10% as singletons. The specimen sequenced was naive CD4+ T cells from blood. The source of these receptors is a woman aged 18 to 35 in good health.

The CDR3 region is CASSLGTGIYSPLHF. The DNA for the CDR3 is TGTGCCAGCAGCCTCGGGACAGGGATATACTCACCCCTCCACTTT. This sequence joins TRBV7-2 and TRBJ1-6; TRBD1 agrees at 9 bases. The CDR3 is 15 amino acids. Germline CDR1 reads SGHTA; CDR2 reads FQGNSA. The J segment lost 10 bases and the V segment lost 5 bases, leaving 9 bases of the junction unmatched. The full variable domain, rest sourced from reference TRBV7-2 and TRBJ1-6, is GAGVSQSPSNKVTEKGKDVELRCDPISGHTALYWYRQSLGQGLEFLIYFQGNSAPDKSGLPSDRFSAERTGGSVSTLTIQRTQQEDSAVYLCASSLGTGIYSPLHFGNGTRLTVT.

The V call is TRBV30, the J call TRBJ1-2; no clear D gene. CDR1 and CDR2 (germline): GTSNPN, SVGIG (reference sequence). The CDR3 contains 11 residues. V lost 3 bases and J lost 8, with 10 bases in between. The CDR3 coding sequence is TGTGCCTGGAGGTCCGGGAACGGCTACACCTTC. Its protein is CAWRSGNGYTF.

The CDR3 DNA sequence: TGTGCCAGCAGCTTAGAGGGTCAGCTAGCCAAAAACATTCAGTACTTC. Its translation: CASSLEGQLAKNIQYF. The chain couples TRBV11-2 to TRBJ2-4, with unresolved D. The CDR3 is 16 amino acids. Germline V gene lookup returns CDR1 SGHAT and CDR2 FQNNGV. V was clipped by 0 bases and J by 0 bases, with 9 bases between them.

The chain employs TRBV10-3 and TRBJ1-3, with TRBD1 matching over 7 bases. CDR3 length: 15 residues. Germline loops: CDR1 ENHRY, CDR2 SYGVKD. The V and J ends lost 2 bases and 0 bases, in that order; junction bases with no gene match: 1. The CDR3 region is CAISERTGSGNTIYF. Written as DNA, the CDR3 is TGTGCCATCAGTGAGCGGACAGGCTCTGGAAACACCATATATTTT.

The chain employs TRBV7-2 and TRBJ2-7; possible D gene TRBD1, 6 bases. Trimming removed 5 bases from V and 2 bases from J, with 16 bases in between. From germline, CDR1 is SGHTA and CDR2 FQGNSA. The CDR3 runs to 15 residues. The CDR3 DNA reads as TGTGCCAGCAGCCCTGGACAGAACCCCGCCTACGAGCAGTACTTC. This gives the protein CASSPGQNPAYEQYF. The complete variable domain, with remaining parts taken from reference TRBV7-2 and TRBJ2-7, reads GAGVSQSPSNKVTEKGKDVELRCDPISGHTALYWYRQSLGQGLEFLIYFQGNSAPDKSGLPSDRFSAERTGGSVSTLTIQRTQQEDSAVYLCASSPGQNPAYEQYFGPGTRLTVT.

This clone was counted only a few times. The V gene is TRBV5-4, the J gene TRBJ2-7; 7 bases agree with TRBD1. Germline V gene sequence: CDR1 SGHNT, CDR2 YYREEE (reference sequence). The trim removed 5 bases at V and 0 bases at J, leaving 2 bases unmatched. This CDR3 has 13 residues. The CDR3 region has the DNA TGTGCCAGCAGGGACAGGTCCTCCTACGAGCAGTACTTC. As protein: CASRDRSSYEQYF.

The V and J genes are TRBV7-2 and TRBJ2-1, with D possibly being TRBD1 (6 bases). CDR3 length equals 13 residues. Trimming pared 3 bases from V and 5 bases from J, leaving 8 bases between. CDR1 and CDR2 (germline): SGHTA, FQGNSA. CDR3 in amino acids: CASSFNRDNEQFF. CDR3 DNA sequence: TGTGCCAGCAGCTTTAACAGGGACAATGAGCAGTTCTTC.

V is TRBV2 and J is TRBJ2-5; D might be TRBD1 or TRBD2, each matching 5 bases. The ends were cut back, 4 bases at V and 7 bases at J, with 25 bases in the middle. The CDR3 is 17 residues long. In germline, CDR1 is SNHLY, CDR2 FYNNEI. The CDR3 sequence: CASSALQRDPAGATQYF. CDR3 DNA: TGTGCCAGCAGTGCTCTACAAAGGGACCCCGCCGGGGCGACCCAGTACTTC. Filled out from reference TRBV2 and TRBJ2-5, the complete variable domain reads EPEVTQTPSHQVTQMGQEVILRCVPISNHLYFYWYRQILGQKVEFLVSFYNNEISEKSEIFDDQFSVERPDGSNFTLKIRSTKLEDSAMYFCASSALQRDPAGATQYFGPGTRLLVL.

This clone was observed a few times. The rearrangement links TRBV18 to TRBJ2-6; no definite D call. V lost 2 bases to trimming and J lost 0 bases, with 8 bases between them. This CDR3 spans 16 amino acids. Germline assignment: CDR1 KGHSH and CDR2 LQKENI. The CDR3 nucleotides read TGTGCCAGCTCACCAGAGAGTTTCTCTGGGGCCAACGTCCTGACTTTC. Translation gives CASSPESFSGANVLTF.

This clone was observed a handful of times. V is TRBV7-9 and J is TRBJ1-1; 9 bases map to TRBD1. The V gene's germline CDR1 is SEHNR and CDR2 FQNEAQ (reference sequence). The CDR3 runs 16 residues. J lost 3 bases, V lost 1 base, and 6 bases had no gene match. The CDR3 region has the DNA TGTGCCAGCAGCTTAGGGGACAGGGTGGAGGACACTGAAGCTTTCTTT. The encoded protein is CASSLGDRVEDTEAFF.

The chain joins TRBV5-1 to TRBJ2-4; a possible D gene is TRBD2 (6 bases). Between the trimmed V and J ends, which lost 2 bases and 2 bases, there was a span of 11 bases. The CDR3 has 15 amino acids. CDR1 is SGHRS and CDR2 is YFSETQ in the germline V gene. The CDR3 nucleotides are TGCGCCAGCAGCTTCGAACTAGCTACCAAAAACATTCAGTACTTC. Protein sequence: CASSFELATKNIQYF.

The chain links TRBV28 to TRBJ2-1, with D perhaps matching TRBD1 (5 bases). This CDR3 comprises 15 residues. Germline assignment: CDR1 MDHEN and CDR2 SYDVKM. Deletions cut 5 bases from V and 6 bases from J, with 17 bases between. In nucleotides, the CDR3 is TGTGCCAGCAGTAGGGGCGGTGTTTTTATCAATGAGCAGTTCTTC. Its translation is CASSRGGVFINEQFF. The whole variable domain, remainder taken from reference TRBV28 and TRBJ2-1, is DVKVTQSSRYLVKRTGEKVFLECVQDMDHENMFWYRQDPGLGLRLIYFSYDVKMKEKGDIPEGYSVSREKKERFSLILESASTNQTSMYLCASSRGGVFINEQFFGPGTRLTVL.

The V gene is TRBV9, the J gene TRBJ1-2; TRBD1 might be the D (6 bases). The ends were cut back, 1 base at V and 8 bases at J, with 12 bases in the middle. Germline loops: CDR1 SGDLS, CDR2 YYNGEE. The CDR3 has 13 amino acids. CDR3 DNA sequence: TGTGCCAGCAGCGTACTACAGGGTGTGGGCTACACCTTC. Translation: CASSVLQGVGYTF. Variable domain in full (rest from reference TRBV9 and TRBJ1-2): DSGVTQTPKHLITATGQRVTLRCSPRSGDLSVYWYQQSLDQGLQFLIQYYNGEERAKGNILERFSAQQFPDLHSELNLSSLELGDSALYFCASSVLQGVGYTFGSGTRLTVV.

The chain uses TRBV7-2 and TRBJ2-7, with D perhaps matching TRBD2 (7 bases). Trimming shortened V by 3 bases and J by 4 bases, and 16 bases separated the two germline ends. CDR1 SGHTA and CDR2 FQGNSA come from the germline V gene. CDR3 length: 15 amino acids. For the CDR3, the DNA is TGTGCCAGCAGCTTTAGCGGGTCGCAGGGGTACGAGCAGTACTTC. This translates into CASSFSGSQGYEQYF. Full variable domain (remainder filled in from reference TRBV7-2 and TRBJ2-7): GAGVSQSPSNKVTEKGKDVELRCDPISGHTALYWYRQSLGQGLEFLIYFQGNSAPDKSGLPSDRFSAERTGGSVSTLTIQRTQQEDSAVYLCASSFSGSQGYEQYFGPGTRLTVT.

This clone has just a few counts. CDR3 DNA sequence: TGTGCCAGCAGCCCCCGTGGGATGAACACTGAAGCTTTCTTT. It yields the protein CASSPRGMNTEAFF. V and J are TRBV9 and TRBJ1-1; no clear D gene. Germline CDR1 and CDR2: SGDLS and YYNGEE. V was trimmed by 4 bases and J by 0 bases, leaving 10 bases between them. This CDR3 spans 14 amino acids.

The chain has TRBV7-9 and TRBJ2-1, with TRBD2 identical over 11 bases. Germline V gene data show CDR1 as SEHNR and CDR2 as FQNEAQ (reference sequence). The CDR3 consists of 18 residues. V shed 5 bases and J 6 bases; nucleotides not matched to a gene: 15. The CDR3 nucleotides are TGTGCCAGCAGCCCTAAAGGCCAACTAGCGGGAGAGGGCAATGAGCAGTTCTTC. This gives the protein CASSPKGQLAGEGNEQFF.

This clone has a handful of counts. The gene calls are TRBV7-2 and TRBJ2-5, with 7 bases lining up with TRBD2. The J segment lost 4 bases and the V segment lost 7 bases, leaving 9 bases of the junction unmatched. This CDR3 is 14 amino acids long. CDR1 SGHTA and CDR2 FQGNSA come from the germline V gene. For the CDR3, the DNA is TGTGCCAGCATCGTAGCGGGTGTGGGAGAGACCCAGTACTTC. It encodes CASIVAGVGETQYF.

This clone has a handful of counts. The chain joins TRBV5-4 to TRBJ2-2; D is undetermined. CDR1 is SGHNT, CDR2 YYREEE, per germline (reference sequence). The CDR3 sequence is 14 residues long. V lost 4 bases, J lost 9 bases, and 16 bases lay in between. The CDR3 DNA follows: TGTGCCAGCAGCGACTTGTCAGGTCACCGGGAGCTGTTTTTT. It is translated as CASSDLSGHRELFF. Full variable domain (outside the CDR3, taken from reference TRBV5-4 and TRBJ2-2): ETGVTQSPTHLIKTRGQQVTLRCSSQSGHNTVSWYQQALGQGPQFIFQYYREEENGRGNFPPRFSGLQFPNYSSELNVNALELDDSALYLCASSDLSGHRELFFGEGSRLTVL.

This clone was detected only a few times. This rearrangement joins TRBV14 to TRBJ1-1; D might be TRBD1 (5 bases). The V gene lost 4 bases and the J gene lost 1 base, with 10 bases spanning the gap. This CDR3 comprises 14 residues. Germline V lookup: CDR1 SGHDN, CDR2 FVKESK. CDR3 in DNA: TGTGCCAGCAGCCGGACACCCAAGAACACTGAAGCTTTCTTT. This translates into CASSRTPKNTEAFF. The full variable domain, completed using reference TRBV14 and TRBJ1-1, is EAGVTQFPSHSVIEKGQTVTLRCDPISGHDNLYWYRRVMGKEIKFLLHFVKESKQDESGMPNNRFLAERTGGTYSTLKVQPAELEDSGVYFCASSRTPKNTEAFFGQGTRLTVV.

The chain carries TRBV4-3 and TRBJ2-1; 11 bases align to TRBD2. V lost 5 bases, J lost 4 bases, and 10 bases stayed unmatched. CDR1 and CDR2 from the germline V gene are LGHNA and YSLEER. The CDR3 contains 17 residues. Written as DNA, the CDR3 is TGCGCCAGCAGCAAGATCGGGGGACTAGCGGCGTACAATGAGCAGTTCTTC. This translates into CASSKIGGLAAYNEQFF.